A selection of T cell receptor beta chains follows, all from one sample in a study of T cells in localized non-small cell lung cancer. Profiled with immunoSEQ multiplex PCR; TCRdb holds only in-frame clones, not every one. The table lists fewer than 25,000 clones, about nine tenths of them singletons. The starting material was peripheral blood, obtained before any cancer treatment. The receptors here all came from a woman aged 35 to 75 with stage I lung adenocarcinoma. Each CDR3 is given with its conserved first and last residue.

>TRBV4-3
CASSPEGAAYYGYTF
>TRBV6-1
CASTGEGYSYNEQFF
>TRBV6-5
CASSYSTGQGEQFF
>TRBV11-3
CASSLDWGETQYF
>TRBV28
CASSNAFYGYTF
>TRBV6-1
CASSPSDRDDGYTF
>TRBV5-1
CASSLGAGQPSGEKLFF
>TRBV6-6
CASSFYGQPYEQYF
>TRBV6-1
CASRTSGDSTGELFF
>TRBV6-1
CASSPDRLNQPQHF
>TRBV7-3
CASALGGGSGNTIYF
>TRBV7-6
CASSTLGGQPQHF
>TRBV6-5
CASSSTSGSWETQYF
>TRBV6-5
CASTDRDYQYF